A selection of T cell receptor beta chains follows, all from one sample in a study of spatial heterogeneity in lung cancer. Each CDR3 protein is one row after TCRdb ran MiXCR on the 5' RACE reads. The data hold over 95,000 distinct CDR3 sequences, with approximately 10% observed a single time. The specimen was PBMCs, collected at follow-up. The receptor source for this set is a female donor with early-stage non-small cell lung cancer. The CDR3 runs from the conserved cysteine through the conserved F or W. D genes are given only for firm matches. A clone size is listed for some rows: how often the clone was seen (once, few, many), or a class if it is expanded.

v_call	j_call	cdr3_length	clone_size	d_call	cdr3_nt	cdr3_aa
TRBV20-1	TRBJ2-7	12	.	TRBD2	TGCAGTGCCACTAGCGGGAGTTACGAGCAGTACTTC	CSATSGSYEQYF
TRBV7-8	TRBJ2-3	14	few	TRBD2	TGTGCCAGCACCGTGCGGGAGGGCACAGATACGCAGTATTTT	CASTVREGTDTQYF
TRBV2	TRBJ2-3	14	.	TRBD2	TGTGCCAGCGAGGGAGGGTCTGGCACAGATACGCAGTATTTT	CASEGGSGTDTQYF
TRBV6-5	TRBJ2-3	18	many	TRBD2	TGTGCCAGCAGTTACCCGACTAGCGGAGTGGATGGGACAGATACGCAGTATTTT	CASSYPTSGVDGTDTQYF
TRBV28	TRBJ1-5	14	many	.	TGTGCCAGCAATATAGGGGCTTTCGGTCAGCCCCAGCATTTT	CASNIGAFGQPQHF
TRBV9	TRBJ2-1	14	many	.	TGTGCCAGCAGCGTAGCCGGTTACTACAATGAGCAGTTCTTC	CASSVAGYYNEQFF
TRBV7-3	TRBJ1-3	13	few	.	TGTGCCAGCAGCACAGGGCCTGGAAACACCATATATTTT	CASSTGPGNTIYF
TRBV7-2	TRBJ2-1	12	.	.	TGTGCCAGCAACATTCTAGAGGATGAGCAGTTCTTC	CASNILEDEQFF
TRBV24-1	TRBJ2-5	12	.	.	TGTGCCACCACGGACAGCCAAGAGACCCAGTACTTC	CATTDSQETQYF
TRBV4-3	TRBJ1-1	15	few	TRBD1	TGCGCCAGCAGCCACGTGGAGGAGGGGGCGGTTGAAGCTTTCTTT	CASSHVEEGAVEAFF
TRBV18	TRBJ2-1	15	many	TRBD1	TGTGCCAGCTCACCCGGGACAGGGGGCAACAATGAGCAGTTCTTC	CASSPGTGGNNEQFF
TRBV12-3/TRBV12-4	TRBJ2-5	14	.	.	TGTGCCAGCAGTCCCGTGATCGGGACTGAGACCCAGTACTTC	CASSPVIGTETQYF
TRBV7-9	TRBJ1-1	12	many	.	TGTGCCAGCAGCTCCCCCGGGACTGAAGCTTTCTTT	CASSSPGTEAFF
TRBV28	TRBJ1-5	12	many	.	TGTGCCAGCAGTTTAAGGGTACAGCCCCAGCATTTT	CASSLRVQPQHF
TRBV5-6	TRBJ1-1	16	.	.	TGTGCCAGCAGCCCGATGGGGGCTCAAATGAACACTGAAGCTTTCTTT	CASSPMGAQMNTEAFF
TRBV20-1	TRBJ2-3	13	many	.	TGCAGTGCTAGACTCGACACAACAGATACGCAGTATTTT	CSARLDTTDTQYF
TRBV7-8	TRBJ1-4	14	many	.	TGTGCCAGCAGCTTAACCCGGCGGGGTGAAAAACTGTTTTTT	CASSLTRRGEKLFF
TRBV20-1	TRBJ2-5	14	few	.	TGCAGTGCTAGAGATTTAAGGGAACAAGAGACCCAGTACTTC	CSARDLREQETQYF
TRBV20-1	TRBJ2-1	15	few	.	TGCAGTGCTAGAGATCGACTATTTTTATACAATGAGCAGTTCTTC	CSARDRLFLYNEQFF
TRBV2	TRBJ2-6	15	many	.	TGTGCCAGCCAGGAATTAAGCTCTGGGGCCAACGTCCTGACTTTC	CASQELSSGANVLTF
TRBV24-1	TRBJ2-1	19	few	TRBD2	TGTGCCACCAGTGATTTGCCCGGGAGGGCTGACCCCCCCTACAATGAGCAGTTCTTC	CATSDLPGRADPPYNEQFF
TRBV29-1	TRBJ1-6	13	few	.	TGCAGCGTTATGGACAGTCATAATTCACCCCTCCACTTT	CSVMDSHNSPLHF
TRBV2	TRBJ2-2	15	.	TRBD2	TGTGCCAGCAAGGGACTAGCTGCGAACACCGGGGAGCTGTTTTTT	CASKGLAANTGELFF
TRBV5-1	TRBJ2-7	12	.	.	TGCGCCAGCAGCGCTGGGGGCTACGAGCAGTACTTC	CASSAGGYEQYF
TRBV24-1	TRBJ2-1	15	few	.	TGTGCCACCAGTGACGCGGCCCTAGCACACAATGAGCAGTTCTTC	CATSDAALAHNEQFF
TRBV29-1	TRBJ2-2	13	once	TRBD2	TGCAGCGGGATGGGACTACACACCGGGGAGCTGTTTTTT	CSGMGLHTGELFF
TRBV3-1	TRBJ2-5	12	many	.	TGTGCCAGCAGCCAAGAGTCGGAGACCCAGTACTTC	CASSQESETQYF
TRBV20-1	TRBJ2-7	15	many	.	TGCAGTGCCGAACCACGAGGGGACTTGAAAGGCGAGCAGTACTTC	CSAEPRGDLKGEQYF
TRBV10-3	TRBJ1-2	12	few	.	TGTGCCATCGCCCCCGGGGACTATGGCTACACCTTC	CAIAPGDYGYTF
TRBV27	TRBJ1-5	14	few	.	TGTGCCAGCAGTTCTGGATCCGGGGGTCAGCCCCAGCATTTT	CASSSGSGGQPQHF
TRBV20-1	TRBJ2-1	13	many	.	TGCAGTGCTAGAGCGGAGACCGGGACAGAGCAGTTCTTC	CSARAETGTEQFF
TRBV6-2/TRBV6-3	TRBJ2-7	15	few	.	TGTGCCAGCAGTTACGGGGACTCGGGCGCGTACGAGCAGTACTTC	CASSYGDSGAYEQYF
TRBV19	TRBJ1-3	17	many	TRBD1	TGTGCCAGTAGTACCCCCGGGACAGGGGAAACTGGAAACACCATATATTTT	CASSTPGTGETGNTIYF
TRBV18	TRBJ1-1	15	few	.	TGTGCCAGCTCACCCCAGAAGGGACGGAACACTGAAGCTTTCTTT	CASSPQKGRNTEAFF
TRBV7-8	TRBJ2-1	15	few	.	TGTGCCAGCAGCTTTTCGCTCGAGACCTACAATGAGCAGTTCTTC	CASSFSLETYNEQFF
TRBV28	TRBJ2-1	14	.	TRBD2	TGTGCCAGCAGTTTCACCAGCGGGATGAATGAGCAGTTCTTC	CASSFTSGMNEQFF
TRBV27	TRBJ2-3	19	many	TRBD2	TGTGCCAGCAGTGACCCCAGCGGGAGTTCGGGGGCTGGCACAGATACGCAGTATTTT	CASSDPSGSSGAGTDTQYF
TRBV18	TRBJ2-6	17	.	.	TGTGCCAGCTCCCCGGGGCCAGCCGCCTCTGGGGCCAACGTCCTGACTTTC	CASSPGPAASGANVLTF
TRBV20-1	TRBJ2-1	12	.	TRBD2	TGCAGTGCTCCAACTAGCGTAAGTGAGCAGTTCTTC	CSAPTSVSEQFF
TRBV30	TRBJ2-6	16	.	.	TGTGCCTGGAGTAAACTTAAAGTTACTGGGGCCAACGTCCTGACTTTC	CAWSKLKVTGANVLTF
TRBV5-5	TRBJ1-2	15	.	.	TGTGCCAGCAGCTCACAGCTGGGGGGTAACTATGGCTACACCTTC	CASSSQLGGNYGYTF
TRBV29-1	TRBJ1-2	12	.	.	TGCAGCACCGACTTGGACCGCTATGGCTACACCTTC	CSTDLDRYGYTF
TRBV14	TRBJ2-5	16	.	TRBD2	TGTGCCAGCAGCCGTCGACTAGCCGGTCCCCAAGAGACCCAGTACTTC	CASSRRLAGPQETQYF
TRBV28	TRBJ1-5	15	many	TRBD1	TGTGCCAGCAGTCCGGGACAGGGAGGCAATCAGCCCCAGCATTTT	CASSPGQGGNQPQHF
TRBV24-1	TRBJ2-1	13	.	TRBD2	TGTGCCACCGGGGGGGGCTCCTACAATGAGCAGTTCTTC	CATGGGSYNEQFF
TRBV2	TRBJ2-7	14	.	TRBD2	TGTGCCAGCAGTTCTTATTTCGGGGGGAACGAGCAGTACTTC	CASSSYFGGNEQYF
TRBV20-1	TRBJ1-1	11	few	.	TGCAGTGCTAGGTCTCTCACTGAAGCTTTCTTT	CSARSLTEAFF
TRBV11-2	TRBJ2-1	15	.	TRBD2	TGTGCCAGCAGGGCAACGGGACTAGCGGGGAATGAGCAGTTCTTC	CASRATGLAGNEQFF